Listed here are 30 T cell receptor beta chains from one sample, sequenced in a study of immune evolution from preneoplasia to lung adenocarcinoma. Using immunoSEQ multiplex PCR, the repertoire was profiled, and TCRdb retains in-frame clones only, with some absent. In the table there are 6,500 to 9,500 clones, 70% to 85% of which are singletons. Sequencing was carried out using FFPE minimally invasive lung adenocarcinoma tissue. The receptors here all came from a person at least 80 years old with lung adenocarcinoma.

The chain combines TRBV20-1 with TRBJ1-2, with a weak D call TRBD1 (5 bases). Germline V gene data show CDR1 as DFQATT and CDR2 as SNEGSKA (reference sequence). V was shortened by 8 bases and J by 8 bases, with 15 bases between the two germline ends. This CDR3 has 11 residues. As DNA, the CDR3 is TGCAGTTTTGGGACGGCCGGGGGCTACACCTTC. It specifies CSFGTAGGYTF.

The rearrangement joins TRBV28 to TRBJ1-2; D unresolved. The CDR3 loop spans 11 amino acids. Germline V gene data show CDR1 as MDHEN and CDR2 as SYDVKM. V shed 9 bases and J shed 7 bases, with 12 bases lying between them. The CDR3 spells CASTDVGGYTF. CDR3 in DNA: TGTGCCAGTACGGATGTGGGTGGCTACACCTTC.

The chain has TRBV7-3 and TRBJ2-6; no clear D. Deletions cut 4 bases from V and 4 bases from J, with 11 bases between. The CDR3 covers 15 residues. Germline-derived CDR1 and CDR2 are SGHTA and FQGTGA. The chain's CDR3 is CASSSWVPGANVLTF. DNA of the CDR3: TGTGCCAGCAGCTCCTGGGTCCCAGGGGCCAACGTCCTGACTTTC.

The chain links TRBV5-8 to TRBJ1-2; tentative D call: TRBD1 (6 bases). Germline CDR1 reads SGHTS; CDR2 reads YDEGEE. The CDR3 runs 14 residues. V was cut by 4 bases and J by 4 bases, with 14 bases left in between. Written as DNA, the CDR3 is TGTGCCAGCAGCAGGGACATAGAGGGCTATGGCTACACCTTC. Its translation: CASSRDIEGYGYTF.

The V gene is TRBV7-9, the J gene TRBJ2-3, with D possibly TRBD2 on 5 matching bases. The germline V and J ends were trimmed by 2 bases and 10 bases, with 16 bases remaining between them. The CDR3 is made up of 14 amino acids. CDR1 and CDR2 from the germline V gene are SEHNR and FQNEAQ (reference sequence). The CDR3 coding sequence is TGTGCCAGCAGCTTACTAGCAGAAAGAGCAGCGCAGTATTTT. Protein sequence: CASSLLAERAAQYF.

This clone was detected only once. The chain combines TRBV19 with TRBJ2-3; 10 bases line up with TRBD1. CDR3 size: 15 residues. Trimming removed 4 bases from V and 4 bases from J; junction bases left unmatched: 5. Germline V gene lookup returns CDR1 LNHDA and CDR2 SQIVND (reference sequence). For the CDR3, the DNA is TGTGCCAGTAGTAGACAGGGGGCAGCTCCAGATACGCAGTATTTT. Protein product: CASSRQGAAPDTQYF.

The rearrangement links TRBV4-1 to TRBJ2-7; D tentatively reads TRBD1 or TRBD2 (7 bases each). Germline V gives CDR1 MGHRA, CDR2 YSYEKL. With 1 base removed from V and 10 bases from J, the gap between germline ends came to 17 bases. This CDR3 is 14 amino acids long. The CDR3 DNA reads TGCGCCAGCAGCCAAGGATTCAGGGGGGGCTCTCAGTACTTC. Translated, it gives CASSQGFRGGSQYF.

In DNA, the CDR3 is TGTGCCACCAGCAGAGAGGGGGGTGGGCGCTCCTACGAGCAGTACTTC. Translated: CATSREGGGRSYEQYF. The chain joins TRBV15 to TRBJ2-7; the D gene is possibly TRBD2 (6 bases). The ends were cut back, 0 bases at V and 0 bases at J, with 12 bases in the middle. The germline V gene encodes CDR1 LNHNV and CDR2 YYDKDF (reference sequence). CDR3 size: 16 residues.

The rearrangement joins TRBV23-1 to TRBJ2-5; TRBD1 agrees at 10 bases. TRBV23-1 is recorded as an ORF, its role being uncertain. CDR3 length equals 15 residues. V was clipped by 2 bases and J by 5 bases; unmatched bases: 5. In nucleotides, the CDR3 is TGCGCCAGCAGTCAAGCGGGACAGGGGAACGAGACCCAGTACTTC. It is translated as CASSQAGQGNETQYF.

The rearrangement joins TRBV11-1 to TRBJ1-1, with D maybe TRBD1 (5 bases). Germline V gene sequence: CDR1 SGHAT, CDR2 FQDESV (reference sequence). V was pared by 1 base and J by 6 bases, with 9 bases between. The CDR3 contains 13 residues. The CDR3 loop is CASSLGGYAEAFF. CDR3 bases: TGTGCCAGCAGCTTAGGGGGGTATGCTGAAGCTTTCTTT. Full variable domain (outside the CDR3, taken from reference TRBV11-1 and TRBJ1-1): EAEVAQSPRYKITEKSQAVAFWCDPISGHATLYWYRQILGQGPELLVQFQDESVVDDSQLPKDRFSAERLKGVDSTLKIQPAELGDSAMYLCASSLGGYAEAFFGQGTRLTVV.

The chain uses TRBV6-6 and TRBJ2-7; possible D gene TRBD2, 6 bases. With 0 bases removed from V and 0 bases from J, the gap between germline ends came to 12 bases. The V gene's germline CDR1 is MNHNY and CDR2 SVGAGI (reference sequence). The CDR3 is 16 residues long. The CDR3: CASSYSEGWSSYEQYF. CDR3 coding DNA: TGTGCCAGCAGTTACTCGGAGGGATGGAGCTCCTACGAGCAGTACTTC.

This rearrangement joins TRBV27 to TRBJ1-5, with D maybe TRBD1 (6 bases). V lost 6 bases, J lost 3 bases, and 15 bases lay in between. CDR3 length: 15 amino acids. Germline CDR1 MNHEY, CDR2 SMNVEV (reference sequence). In nucleotides, the CDR3 is TGTGCCAGCAGCCCTCTCGACAGGAACAATCAGCCCCAGCATTTT. It yields the protein CASSPLDRNNQPQHF.

V gene TRBV19 combines with J gene TRBJ2-2; no clear D gene. The germline CDR1 and CDR2 sequences are LNHDA and SQIVND (reference sequence). CDR3 length equals 13 residues. V dropped 0 bases and J dropped 5 bases, with 4 bases sitting between them. The CDR3 loop is CASSIDPTGELFF. The CDR3 DNA is TGTGCCAGTAGTATAGACCCAACCGGGGAGCTGTTTTTT. Based on the CDR3 plus reference TRBV19 and TRBJ2-2, the full variable domain is DGGITQSPKYLFRKEGQNVTLSCEQNLNHDAMYWYRQDPGQGLRLIYYSQIVNDFQKGDIAEGYSVSREKKESFPLTVTSAQKNPTAFYLCASSIDPTGELFFGEGSRLTVL.

The chain has TRBV27 and TRBJ1-6; 7 positions match TRBD1. The CDR3 is 16 residues long. Germline CDR1 is MNHEY and CDR2 is SMNVEV (reference sequence). Trimming took 3 bases from V and 6 from J; bases not matched to a gene: 8. This CDR3 reads CASSFSTGKGNSPLHF. The CDR3 DNA is TGTGCCAGCAGTTTTTCGACAGGGAAGGGTAATTCACCCCTCCACTTT.

This clone appeared once. V usage is TRBV28 and J usage is TRBJ2-3; D remains unclear. The germline CDR1 and CDR2 sequences are MDHEN and SYDVKM. V was pared by 5 bases and J by 3 bases, with 15 bases between. The CDR3 is 15 amino acids. The CDR3 protein is CASSPRRTSTDTQYF. In DNA form, the CDR3 reads TGTGCCAGCAGTCCCAGACGGACGTCTACAGATACGCAGTATTTT. The variable domain in full, completed from reference TRBV28 and TRBJ2-3, reads DVKVTQSSRYLVKRTGEKVFLECVQDMDHENMFWYRQDPGLGLRLIYFSYDVKMKEKGDIPEGYSVSREKKERFSLILESASTNQTSMYLCASSPRRTSTDTQYFGPGTRLTVL.

This chain uses TRBV4-1 with TRBJ1-2, with D uncertain. The CDR3 extends over 15 amino acids. V lost 4 bases, J lost 2 bases, and 14 bases lay in between. Germline V gene data show CDR1 as MGHRA and CDR2 as YSYEKL. The CDR3, as DNA: TGCGCCAGCAGCCTGCGAGAGGAGAGCAACTATGGCTACACCTTC. Amino acids: CASSLREESNYGYTF.

A few counts support this clone. V usage is TRBV5-1 and J usage is TRBJ1-1; TRBD1 agrees at 11 bases. This CDR3 is built from 16 residues. Germline V gene sequence: CDR1 SGHRS, CDR2 YFSETQ. Losses at the gene ends were 2 bases for V and 4 bases for J; bases not matched to a gene: 7. The CDR3 is CASSFTGQGATTEAFF. The CDR3 nucleotides read TGCGCCAGCAGCTTTACTGGACAGGGGGCAACCACTGAAGCTTTCTTT.

The gene calls are TRBV6-5 and TRBJ2-2, with D maybe TRBD1 (6 bases). The CDR3 extends over 15 amino acids. Trimming took 3 bases from V and 7 from J, leaving 15 bases between them. Germline CDR1 reads MNHEY; CDR2 reads SVGAGI. The CDR3 spells CASSYQQGVGGELFF. CDR3 bases: TGTGCCAGCAGTTATCAACAGGGAGTAGGCGGGGAGCTGTTTTTT.

This clone has more than one count but fewer than ten. The gene calls are TRBV7-9 and TRBJ2-7; TRBD2 aligns across 9 bases. The germline CDR1 and CDR2 sequences are SEHNR and FQNEAQ (reference sequence). The CDR3 has 15 residues. V was clipped by 3 bases and J by 6 bases; unmatched bases: 9. Here the CDR3 reads CASSFGAGGPGEQYF. The CDR3 nucleotides read TGTGCCAGCAGCTTCGGCGCGGGAGGGCCAGGCGAGCAGTACTTC.

The J gene is TRBJ1-2, the V gene TRBV19; 10 bases are a match to TRBD1. This CDR3 region has 15 residues. The germline gives CDR1 LNHDA, CDR2 SQIVND (reference sequence). The junction had 11 bases not matched to a gene; V was cut back by 6 bases and J by 7 bases. This chain's CDR3 is CASSRVTGQGSGYTF. The CDR3 nucleotides are TGTGCCAGTAGCAGGGTCACGGGACAGGGGTCTGGCTACACCTTC.

This chain links TRBV27 with TRBJ2-1, with D perhaps matching TRBD2 (5 bases). This CDR3 is 15 amino acids long. Germline V lookup: CDR1 MNHEY, CDR2 SMNVEV (reference sequence). Trimming removed 2 bases at V and 3 bases at J, with 11 bases between. CDR3 nucleotides: TGTGCCAGCAGTTTAGAGGAAGGGAGCTACAATGAGCAGTTCTTC. Its translation: CASSLEEGSYNEQFF.

This clone showed up just once. The chain combines TRBV28 with TRBJ1-1, with D perhaps matching TRBD1 (6 bases). Looked up from germline, CDR1 is MDHEN and CDR2 is SYDVKM. V lost 5 bases and J lost 1, with 11 bases in between. This CDR3 spans 14 amino acids. The CDR3 DNA sequence: TGTGCCAGCAGTCCCAGGGGCTCGAACACTGAAGCTTTCTTT. This encodes CASSPRGSNTEAFF.

The chain uses TRBV7-2 and TRBJ2-1; D is uncertain. Per germline, CDR1 SGHTA and CDR2 FQGNSA. Trimming took off 5 bases at V and 8 bases at J, with 10 bases between the two ends. The CDR3 is 12 amino acids. CDR3 loop: CASSLYKDEQFF. In nucleotides, the CDR3 is TGTGCCAGCAGCCTCTATAAGGATGAGCAGTTCTTC.

This clone has only a few counts. The sample has other DNA sequences that encode this CDR3 too. This chain joins TRBV11-2 and TRBJ2-1; 7 bases align to TRBD2. Looked up from germline, CDR1 is SGHAT and CDR2 is FQNNGV. V lost 0 bases to trimming and J lost 5 bases; unmatched junction nucleotides: 4. This CDR3 region has 15 residues. CDR3 sequence: CASSLEAGFNNEQFF. The CDR3 coding sequence is TGTGCCAGCAGCTTAGAAGCGGGATTTAACAATGAGCAGTTCTTC.

This chain connects TRBV5-6 to TRBJ2-5, with D perhaps matching TRBD1 (5 bases). This CDR3 has 15 residues. Germline V gives CDR1 SGHDT, CDR2 YYEEEE. V was clipped by 2 bases and J by 4 bases, with 15 bases between them. The CDR3 loop is CASSFLGVGGETQYF. CDR3 DNA sequence: TGTGCCAGCAGCTTTCTAGGGGTCGGCGGAGAGACCCAGTACTTC.

The rearrangement uses TRBV13 and TRBJ1-5, with D unclear. Germline V gene lookup returns CDR1 PRHDT and CDR2 FYEKMQ (reference sequence). The CDR3 sequence is 12 residues long. V was shortened by 0 bases and J by 7 bases, with 4 bases between the two germline ends. In DNA, the CDR3 is TGTGCCAGCAGCTTAGGCCTCCAGCCCCAGCATTTT. It codes for CASSLGLQPQHF.

This chain links TRBV28 with TRBJ1-4, with a possible D match to TRBD1 (6 bases). Germline assignment: CDR1 MDHEN and CDR2 SYDVKM. V was trimmed by 5 bases and J by 0 bases, leaving 13 bases between them. This CDR3 region has 16 residues. The CDR3 loop is CASSPSWDTTNEKLFF. CDR3 sequence (DNA): TGTGCCAGCAGTCCATCTTGGGACACAACTAATGAAAAACTGTTTTTT.

The V and J genes are TRBV11-2 and TRBJ1-6; possible D gene TRBD1, 6 bases. Per the germline V gene, CDR1 is SGHAT and CDR2 is FQNNGV. The CDR3 is 14 amino acids. With 1 base removed from V and 9 bases from J, the gap between germline ends came to 10 bases. Here the CDR3 reads CASSLGGGGSPLHF. The DNA of the CDR3 is TGTGCCAGCAGCTTAGGAGGGGGAGGTTCACCCCTCCACTTT.

A few counts support this clone. The gene calls are TRBV11-3 and TRBJ2-5; 9 nucleotides match TRBD1. The CDR3 is 14 residues long. Germline CDR1 is SGHNT and CDR2 is YENEEA. V lost 5 bases to trimming and J lost 5 bases; unmatched junction nucleotides: 6. CDR3 protein: CASSAQGARETQYF. DNA for the CDR3: TGTGCCAGCAGCGCACAGGGGGCAAGGGAGACCCAGTACTTC.

This clone was seen once. The chain has TRBV5-1 and TRBJ1-2; TRBD1 agrees at 7 bases. With V trimmed by 4 bases and J by 2 bases, 11 bases remained unmatched. Germline V gene data show CDR1 as SGHRS and CDR2 as YFSETQ. The CDR3 is made up of 16 amino acids. CDR3 amino acids: CASSPRRTGLNYGYTF. CDR3 DNA: TGCGCCAGCAGCCCCCGTAGGACAGGTCTAAACTATGGCTACACCTTC. Looking up the rest from reference TRBV5-1 and TRBJ1-2 gives the full variable domain: KAGVTQTPRYLIKTRGQQVTLSCSPISGHRSVSWYQQTPGQGLQFLFEYFSETQRNKGNFPGRFSGRQFSNSRSEMNVSTLELGDSALYLCASSPRRTGLNYGYTFGSGTRLTVV.